These 23 T cell receptor beta chains were sequenced from one sample in a study of molecular identifiers for immune sequencing clone quantification. Each CDR3 protein gets one entry after TCRdb re-called the PCR reads with MiXCR. Here the sample spans around 320,000 distinct CDR3 sequences, roughly 23% being singletons. Sequencing was carried out using naive CD8+ T cells from blood, with Jurkat cell RNA spiked in. Subset reported: FACS-sorted CD8+CD4-CCR7+CD45RA+ naive T cells. The receptors were gathered from a human donor in good health. Some libraries in this study had Jurkat cell RNA spiked in.

V gene TRBV30 combines with J gene TRBJ2-7; no definite D call. The CDR3 has 12 amino acids. Per the germline V gene, CDR1 is GTSNPN and CDR2 is SVGIG (reference sequence). V lost 2 bases, J lost 1 base, and 6 bases lay in between. The DNA for the CDR3 is TGTGCCTGGAGTTTGGGATCCTACGAGCAGTACTTC. Protein: CAWSLGSYEQYF.

This clonotype has a count of ten or more. This chain's CDR3 is CASLDSGGSNQPQHF. As DNA, the CDR3 is TGTGCCAGCCTTGACAGCGGAGGCAGCAATCAGCCCCAGCATTTT. V and J are TRBV6-6 and TRBJ1-5, with D perhaps matching TRBD1 (5 bases). V was clipped by 8 bases and J by 1 base, with 15 bases between them. The germline V gene has CDR1 MNHNY and CDR2 SVGAGI (reference sequence). The CDR3 runs 15 residues.

This clonotype was detected a few times. This chain links TRBV20-1 with TRBJ2-4, with D unresolved. CDR1 DFQATT and CDR2 SNEGSKA come from the germline V gene (reference sequence). The length of the CDR3 is 19 residues. Trimming removed 2 bases at V and 0 bases at J, with 23 bases between. The CDR3 coding sequence is TGCAGTGCTAGAAGCCCCACTTCTGTGGAACCTCTAGCCAAAAACATTCAGTACTTC. This gives the protein CSARSPTSVEPLAKNIQYF.

Worth noting for this clonotype: A much more abundant neighbour one base away suggests this may be a read error. V and J are TRBV12-3 or TRBV12-4 and TRBJ2-5; D unclear. The CDR3 consists of 13 residues. CDR3 sequence reads: CASGFSIRGTQYF. The CDR3 DNA reads as TGTGCCAGCGGTTTCTCTATACGCGGGACCCAGTACTTC.

The rearrangement uses TRBV5-4 and TRBJ2-7, with D perhaps matching TRBD1 or TRBD2 (7 bases each). Germline CDR1 reads SGHNT; CDR2 reads YYREEE (reference sequence). Trimming cost V 4 bases and J 6 bases, with 14 bases left between them. This CDR3 has 13 amino acids. CDR3 DNA sequence: TGTGCCAGCAGCCCTCAGGGGGGGAGCGAGCAGTACTTC. This sequence encodes CASSPQGGSEQYF. The variable domain in full, completed from reference TRBV5-4 and TRBJ2-7, reads ETGVTQSPTHLIKTRGQQVTLRCSSQSGHNTVSWYQQALGQGPQFIFQYYREEENGRGNFPPRFSGLQFPNYSSELNVNALELDDSALYLCASSPQGGSEQYFGPGTRLTVT.

As concerns this clonotype: This could be a read error, since a much larger clone is one nucleotide away. This rearrangement joins TRBV6-5 to TRBJ1-4, with TRBD1 identical over 12 bases. V trimming: 2 bases; J trimming: 8 bases; junction bases outside the gene matches: 3. The CDR3 totals 15 residues. Germline CDR1 is MNHEY and CDR2 is SVGAGI. This CDR3 reads CASSYGTGGREKLFF. The DNA for the CDR3 is TGTGCCAGCAGTTACGGGACAGGGGGCCGGGAAAAACTGTTTTTT.

This clonotype was found a few times. Mismatch with germline at one junction end may stem from a read error. J is TRBJ2-3 and V is TRBV19, with D perhaps TRBD2 (5 bases). The germline V gene has CDR1 LNHDA and CDR2 SQIVND (reference sequence). The CDR3 has 15 residues. DNA of the CDR3: TGTGCCAGTAGTATCTTAGTGACCGGGATGGATACGAAGTATTTT. Translation gives CASSILVTGMDTKYF.

With regard to this clonotype: Possible read error: a much larger clone is one base away. The chain is built from TRBV6-1 and TRBJ1-2; unclear D gene. V was trimmed by 10 bases and J by 5 bases, leaving 20 bases between them. CDR1 is MNHNS and CDR2 is SASEGT in the germline V gene. CDR3 size: 14 residues. CDR3 amino acids: CATHSFQDVYGYTF. The CDR3 coding sequence is TGTGCCACCCACAGTTTCCAGGACGTTTATGGCTACACCTTC.

This clonotype has ten or more counts. V usage is TRBV20-1 and J usage is TRBJ2-5, with 7 bases that match TRBD1. CDR3 size: 15 residues. The ends lost 3 bases at V and 4 bases at J; junction bases unmatched: 11. Germline CDR1 DFQATT, CDR2 SNEGSKA (reference sequence). CDR3 in amino acids: CSASPNPGTAETQYF. The CDR3 DNA follows: TGCAGTGCTAGCCCCAACCCAGGGACAGCAGAGACCCAGTACTTC.

The chain has TRBV4-3 and TRBJ2-3; D remains unclear. The CDR3 totals 15 residues. In germline, CDR1 is LGHNA, CDR2 YSLEER. V lost 4 bases to trimming and J lost 0 bases, with 11 bases between them. In DNA form, the CDR3 reads TGCGCCAGCAGCCGGTATTGGCCGAGCACAGATACGCAGTATTTT. This gives the protein CASSRYWPSTDTQYF.

The V call is TRBV7-9, the J call TRBJ2-7; D unclear. Trimming shortened V by 0 bases and J by 5 bases, and 8 bases separated the two germline ends. The CDR3 contains 13 residues. From germline, CDR1 is SEHNR and CDR2 FQNEAQ (reference sequence). In DNA form, the CDR3 reads TGTGCCAGCAGCTTAGCCCCAAGGGACGAGCAGTACTTC. Encoded protein: CASSLAPRDEQYF.

This clonotype was picked up a small number of times. Written as DNA, the CDR3 is TGTGCCAGCAGCTCCACGACAGTAGCCTACGAGCAGTACTTC. It encodes CASSSTTVAYEQYF. The genes are TRBV7-9 and TRBJ2-7; weak D call: TRBD1 (5 bases). CDR1 and CDR2 from the germline V gene are SEHNR and FQNEAQ (reference sequence). Trimming removed 4 bases from V and 2 bases from J, with 12 bases in between. The CDR3 totals 14 residues. The full variable domain, in which reference TRBV7-9 and TRBJ2-7 provide the parts outside the CDR3, is DTGVSQNPRHKITKRGQNVTFRCDPISEHNRLYWYRQTLGQGPEFLTYFQNEAQLEKSRLLSDRFSAERPKGSFSTLEIQRTEQGDSAMYLCASSSTTVAYEQYFGPGTRLTVT.

This clonotype was seen ten or more times. The rearrangement links TRBV7-2 to TRBJ2-1; no clear D. This CDR3 is built from 16 residues. Trimming cost V 0 bases and J 8 bases, with 17 bases left between them. Germline loops: CDR1 SGHTA, CDR2 FQGNSA. In DNA form, the CDR3 reads TGTGCCAGCAGCTTAGCTCCCACTGAAATAGGCGATGAGCAGTTCTTC. Its translation: CASSLAPTEIGDEQFF.

Regarding this clonotype: The conserved final phenylalanine or tryptophan is absent from the CDR3, which likely points to a read error. The chain combines TRBV20-1 with TRBJ2-7; D remains ambiguous. This CDR3 has 13 amino acids. Germline CDR1 and CDR2: DFQATT and SNEGSKA (reference sequence). V was pared by 0 bases and J by 0 bases, with 6 bases between. The CDR3 DNA is TGCAGTGCTAGAGACAGTAGCTCCTACGAGCAGTACTCC. It yields the protein CSARDSSSYEQYS.

On this clonotype itself: An end of the junction does not agree with germline; a read error may underlie this. The rearrangement joins TRBV4-3 to TRBJ1-3; D call uncertain. CDR3 length: 14 residues. CDR1 is LGHNA, CDR2 YSLEER, per germline. Here the CDR3 reads CASSQDSAGNTICF. The CDR3, as DNA: TGCGCCAGCAGCCAAGACAGCGCTGGAAACACCATATGTTTT.

This clonotype was seen more than once but under ten times. The V gene is TRBV20-1, the J gene TRBJ2-7; 7 bases are a match to TRBD2. This CDR3 spans 15 amino acids. With 0 bases clipped from V and 5 bases from J, the junction kept 10 bases outside the gene matches. The germline CDR1 and CDR2 sequences are DFQATT and SNEGSKA (reference sequence). Written as DNA, the CDR3 is TGCAGTGCTAGAGATCTCGGGACTACAACCCACGAGCAGTACTTC. Translation: CSARDLGTTTHEQYF.

In its sample, this clonotype was seen a few times. CDR3 in amino acids: CSAHGGVQTEAFF. CDR3 coding DNA: TGCAGTGCTCACGGTGGGGTTCAAACTGAAGCTTTCTTT. V usage is TRBV20-1 and J usage is TRBJ1-1, with unresolved D. CDR3 length: 13 residues. The V gene's germline CDR1 is DFQATT and CDR2 SNEGSKA (reference sequence). V dropped 5 bases and J dropped 5 bases, with 15 bases sitting between them.

This clonotype appeared once. One end of the junction fails to match germline, which may point to a read error. The chain combines TRBV11-2 with TRBJ1-3; 9 bases line up with TRBD1. This CDR3 comprises 17 residues. Germline-derived CDR1 and CDR2 are SGHAT and FQNNGV. The CDR3 loop is CASSPQTGGVGRKTIYF. CDR3 in DNA: TGTGCCAGCAGCCCACAAACAGGGGGCGTTGGAAGAAAAACCATATATTTT. The full variable domain, completed using reference TRBV11-2 and TRBJ1-3, is EAGVAQSPRYKIIEKRQSVAFWCNPISGHATLYWYQQILGQGPKLLIQFQNNGVVDDSQLPKDRFSAERLKGVDSTLKIQPAKLEDSAVYLCASSPQTGGVGRKTIYFGEGSWLTVV.

On this clonotype: Because the CDR3 is missing its conserved closing phenylalanine or tryptophan, this is likely a read error. The J gene is TRBJ1-1, the V gene TRBV14, with D unresolved. The CDR3 extends over 12 amino acids. Deletions cut 3 bases from V and 2 bases from J, with 4 bases between. Germline assignment: CDR1 SGHDN and CDR2 FVKESK. This CDR3 reads CASSQINTEAFY. CDR3 in DNA: TGTGCCAGCAGCCAGATAAACACTGAAGCTTTCTAT.

Notes on this clonotype: A much more abundant neighbour one base away suggests this may be a read error. V gene TRBV12-3 or TRBV12-4 combines with J gene TRBJ2-5; 8 positions match TRBD1. V gave up 2 bases and J gave up 6 bases; unmatched junction bases: 5. The CDR3 extends over 14 amino acids. CDR3: CASSLQGAGKTQYF. For the CDR3, the DNA is TGTGCCAGCAGTTTACAGGGGGCGGGGAAGACCCAGTACTTC.

V is TRBV29-1 and J is TRBJ2-2; TRBD2 matches at 7 bases. Germline CDR1 reads SQVTM; CDR2 reads ANQGSEA. Germline trimming cut 3 bases from V and 5 bases from J; bases unmatched to any gene: 6. This CDR3 has 14 residues. The CDR3 is CSVEAGRGTGELFF. In nucleotides, the CDR3 is TGCAGCGTTGAGGCGGGGAGGGGAACCGGGGAGCTGTTTTTT.

This clonotype was counted many times. This chain connects TRBV7-9 to TRBJ2-3; D ambiguous. Germline CDR1 SEHNR, CDR2 FQNEAQ (reference sequence). CDR3 size: 13 residues. The V end was cut by 5 bases, the J end by 3 bases, with 9 bases between. The CDR3 nucleotides are TGTGCCAGCAGCCCCAGTTGGACAGATACGCAGTATTTT. This sequence encodes CASSPSWTDTQYF.

The chain is built from TRBV10-3 and TRBJ2-3, with TRBD2 matching over 7 bases. Germline V CDR1 and CDR2: ENHRY, SYGVKD. Trimming at V came to 0 bases and at J to 7 bases, leaving 10 bases not matched to a gene. The CDR3 totals 16 residues. CDR3 amino acids: CAISESGRADSNTQYF. In DNA, the CDR3 is TGTGCCATCAGTGAGTCTGGGAGGGCCGATAGTAATACGCAGTATTTT.